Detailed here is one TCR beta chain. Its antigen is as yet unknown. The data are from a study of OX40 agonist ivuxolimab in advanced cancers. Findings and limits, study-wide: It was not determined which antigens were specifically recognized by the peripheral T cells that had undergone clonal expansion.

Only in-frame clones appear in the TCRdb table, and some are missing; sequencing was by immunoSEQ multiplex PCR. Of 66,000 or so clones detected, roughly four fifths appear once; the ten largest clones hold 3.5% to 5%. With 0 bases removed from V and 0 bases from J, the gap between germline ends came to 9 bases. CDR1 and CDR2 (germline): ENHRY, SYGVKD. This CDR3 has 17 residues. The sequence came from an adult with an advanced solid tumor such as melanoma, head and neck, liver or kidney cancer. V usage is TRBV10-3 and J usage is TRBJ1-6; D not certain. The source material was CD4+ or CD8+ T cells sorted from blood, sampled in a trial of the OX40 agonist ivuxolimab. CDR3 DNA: TGTGCCATCAGTGAGTCGGCAGCGAGCTCCTATAATTCACCCCTCCACTTT. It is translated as CAISESAASSYNSPLHF.